This TCR beta chain was sequenced in a study of blood T cell repertoires in COVID-19. Study as a whole: COVID-19 samples collected from the United States, Italy and Spain covered acute and convalescent phases. The cDNA or gDNA used as material had been derived from T cells, B-cell-depleted T cells, or PBMCs.

In the original analysis: Reference gene primer amplification gave estimated nucleated cell counts. Measured with immunoSEQ multiplex PCR; TCRdb has only the in-frame clones, and not every one. V, J and clone size derive from that table, while D and trimming were established from the DNA sequence. The sample includes about 400,000 clones, around nine tenths of them seen just once. This CDR3 comprises 16 residues. Germline V CDR1 and CDR2: MNHNY, SVGAGI (reference sequence). Deletions cut 6 bases from V and 2 bases from J, with 16 bases between. This sequence was found in a woman aged 25 to 39 with acute or convalescent COVID-19. The sample taken for sequencing was peripheral blood. J is TRBJ2-2 and V is TRBV6-6, with D possibly TRBD1 on 6 matching bases. The CDR3 spells CASSHWTESNTGELFF. The CDR3 DNA sequence: TGTGCCAGCAGCCACTGGACAGAGAGCAACACCGGGGAGCTGTTTTTT.